This T cell receptor (beta chain) was documented in a study of neurological immune-mediated disorders (dated 2019 in TCRdb). Looking at the study overall: Peripheral blood TCR-beta repertoires from patients with HTLV-I-associated myelopathy (HAM/TSP), patients with multiple sclerosis, and healthy controls were compared in the study using UMI-based sequencing. The 95 to 120 TCR-beta libraries included longitudinal samples, technical triplicates and paired sorted CD4+ and CD8+ T-cell subsets alongside PBMC samples. The cohort included some 66 subjects: roughly 15 with HAM/TSP, approximately 35 with multiple sclerosis, and 20 healthy controls. Study-wide conclusions, independent of this receptor: Across subjects, expanded clones never shared an identical CDR3 amino acid sequence, which suggests that the TCR-beta repertoires in every group were private. TCR clonal expansion was greatest in HAM/TSP patients and smallest in MS patients, who ranked below even healthy controls.

This clonotype was observed many times. Its antigen is still unknown. Qualities for individual bases were not recorded, and no much larger clone is one base off. To synthesize cDNA, template-switch 5'RACE was performed with a primer carrying a 10-nucleotide random unique molecular identifier so that each TCR transcript was tagged. Over 180 million TCR-beta sequences, covering 15-18 subjects, were produced in each sequencing run. Total RNA was extracted with the RNeasy kit. Using the KAPA Real-time Library Amplification kit, TCR-beta VDJ regions were amplified with primers for the TCR constant region and the 5'RACE anchor. A first PCR added sample indexes and Illumina adaptors, and a second PCR then raised library yield. After Ampure bead purification, the roughly 650 bp TCR product was size-selected on a 2% E-gel SizeSelection system. Before pooling, libraries had their quality checked on a Bioanalyzer, their concentration measured with Qubit, and their quantity determined with the Kapa Library Quantification kit. An Illumina HiSeq 2500 sequenced the libraries paired-end 2 x 150 bp. To increase sequence diversity, roughly 24-30% phiX was spiked into each library pool. The original methods were these. The UMI-based MiGEC pipeline processed quality-filtered reads and removed over 85% of raw TCR sequences during error correction. IMGT germline references were used for aligning VDJ genes, and each clonotype was defined as a unique CDR3 amino acid sequence together with its V-J genes. Clonal expansion, Shannon diversity and CDR3 relatedness (CalcPairwiseDistances, ClusterSamples) were evaluated with VDJtools, and phylogenetic trees were built with CLCbio workbench. Expanded clones were defined as having at least 8 unique UMIs, based on coefficient-of-variation modelling across technical triplicates. TCRdb passed the public sequencing reads through fastp at Q25 and MiXCR, retaining productive beta sequences. Rows merge per CDR3 protein into single entries with the most common DNA and genes. TCRdb, not the original authors, processed these V and J calls. In all, the sample holds 30,000 to 50,000 distinct CDR3 sequences, and 6.5% to 7.5% of those were seen once. Together, the top ten hold about 6% of the sample.

Including the terminal cysteine and phenylalanine, the CDR3 comprises 15 residues. Only CDR3 DNA remains: 45 bases, in frame from the first base. The V and J ends are trimmed by 6 bases and 7 bases, leaving 19 bases between them. As encoded in the germline V gene, CDR1 is SNHLY while CDR2 is FYNNEI. The healthy controls were volunteers from a blood bank in Maryland, USA. For the sorted-subset TCR libraries, the starting material was about 950,000 sorted CD4+ or CD8+ T cells. Peripheral blood underwent Ficoll-Hypaque density gradient centrifugation to isolate PBMCs, which were then cryopreserved in liquid nitrogen. The study also sequenced paired sorted CD4+ and CD8+ subsets from healthy controls, HAM/TSP patients and MS patients.

The receptor was isolated from a man over 45 in good health. The chain is assembled from TRBV2 and TRBJ2-1; the D gene is perhaps TRBD1, on 6 matching bases. Sequenced material: CD4+ T cells from blood. The nucleotide sequence reads TGTGCCAGCAGAATGAACAGGGACCCGGGGAATGAGCAGTTCTTC. This codes for CASRMNRDPGNEQFF.